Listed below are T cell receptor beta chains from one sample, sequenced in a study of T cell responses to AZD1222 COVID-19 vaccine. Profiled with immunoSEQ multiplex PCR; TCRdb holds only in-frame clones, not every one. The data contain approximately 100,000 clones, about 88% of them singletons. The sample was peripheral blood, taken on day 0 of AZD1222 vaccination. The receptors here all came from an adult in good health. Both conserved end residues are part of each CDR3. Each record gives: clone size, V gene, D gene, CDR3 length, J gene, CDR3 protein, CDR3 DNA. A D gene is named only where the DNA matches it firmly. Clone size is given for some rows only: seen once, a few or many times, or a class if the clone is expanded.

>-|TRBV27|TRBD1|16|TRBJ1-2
CASSLLIRGRQGDYTF
TGTGCCAGCAGTTTACTTATTAGGGGGCGACAGGGCGACTACACCTTC
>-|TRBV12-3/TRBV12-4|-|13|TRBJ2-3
CASSLDGADTQYF
TGTGCCAGCAGTTTAGACGGGGCAGATACGCAGTATTTT
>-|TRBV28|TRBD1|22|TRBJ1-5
CASSLGAALGQSSSSSNQPQHF
TGTGCCAGCAGTCTCGGTGCAGCGTTGGGACAGTCGAGTTCCAGTAGCAATCAGCCCCAGCATTTT
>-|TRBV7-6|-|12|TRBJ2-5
CASSLVLETQYF
TGTGCCAGCAGCTTAGTATTAGAGACCCAGTACTTC
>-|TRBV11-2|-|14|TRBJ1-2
CASSLRGGLYGYTF
TGTGCCAGCAGCCTACGGGGGGGCCTCTATGGCTACACCTTC
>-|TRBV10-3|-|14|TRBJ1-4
CAISDWQTNEKLFF
TGTGCCATCAGTGATTGGCAGACTAATGAAAAACTGTTTTTT
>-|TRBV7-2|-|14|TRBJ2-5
CASSPFAGVETQYF
TGTGCCAGCAGCCCTTTTGCAGGGGTGGAGACCCAGTACTTC
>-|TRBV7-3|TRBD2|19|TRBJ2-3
CASSPGLIALAEAGDTQYF
TGTGCCAGCAGCCCGGGCCTCATTGCACTAGCGGAGGCGGGAGATACGCAGTATTTT
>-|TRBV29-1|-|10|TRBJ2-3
CSVETDTQYF
TGCAGCGTTGAAACAGATACGCAGTATTTT
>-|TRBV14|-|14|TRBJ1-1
CASSHLGGGTEAFF
TGTGCCAGCAGCCACTTAGGGGGTGGGACTGAAGCTTTCTTT
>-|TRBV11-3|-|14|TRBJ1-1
CASSLRGVGTEAFF
TGTGCCAGCAGCCTACGGGGGGTGGGCACTGAAGCTTTCTTT
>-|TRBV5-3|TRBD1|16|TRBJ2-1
CARSSRQGATYNEQFF
TGTGCCAGAAGCTCCCGACAGGGGGCGACCTACAATGAGCAGTTCTTC
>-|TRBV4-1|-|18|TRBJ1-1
CASSQDPLRLGVFPEAFF
TGCGCCAGCAGCCAAGATCCCCTACGGCTTGGGGTCTTCCCTGAAGCTTTCTTT
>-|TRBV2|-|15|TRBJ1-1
CASSKEGQLNTEAFF
TGTGCCAGCAGTAAGGAAGGGCAGCTGAACACTGAAGCTTTCTTT
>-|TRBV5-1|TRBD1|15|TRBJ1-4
CASSGGQGKGEKLFF
TGCGCCAGCAGCGGCGGACAGGGGAAGGGTGAAAAACTGTTTTTT
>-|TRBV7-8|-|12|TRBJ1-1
CASSLYFTEAFF
TGTGCCAGCAGCTTGTATTTCACTGAAGCTTTCTTT
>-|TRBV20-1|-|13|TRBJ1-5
CSASMGLVQPQHF
TGCAGTGCTAGTATGGGGCTGGTTCAGCCCCAGCATTTT
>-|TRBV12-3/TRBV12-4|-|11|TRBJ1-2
CASSFNYGYTF
TGTGCCAGCAGTTTTAACTATGGCTACACCTTC
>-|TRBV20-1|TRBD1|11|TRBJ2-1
CSARSGQGAIF
TGCAGTGCTAGATCTGGACAGGGCGCAATCTTC
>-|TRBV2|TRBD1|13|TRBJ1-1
CASSDTGETEAFF
TGTGCCAGCAGTGATACAGGGGAGACTGAAGCTTTCTTT
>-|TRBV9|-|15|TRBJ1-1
CASSVGPGKNTEAFF
TGTGCCAGCAGCGTAGGCCCAGGGAAGAACACTGAAGCTTTCTTT
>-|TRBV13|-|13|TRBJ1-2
CASSIRLSYGYTF
TGTGCCAGCAGCATACGACTCTCATATGGCTACACCTTC
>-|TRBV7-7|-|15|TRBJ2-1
CASSLRAGSYNEQFF
TGTGCCAGCAGCTTACGGGCAGGCTCCTACAATGAGCAGTTCTTC
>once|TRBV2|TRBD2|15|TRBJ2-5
CASSDTSGYQETQYF
TGTGCCAGCAGTGACACTAGCGGATACCAAGAGACCCAGTACTTC
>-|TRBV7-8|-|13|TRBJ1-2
CASSLVLGNGYTF
TGTGCCAGCAGCTTAGTACTCGGAAATGGCTACACCTTC
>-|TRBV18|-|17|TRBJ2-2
CASSPARGWSGTGELFF
TGTGCCAGCTCACCAGCTCGGGGATGGAGCGGCACCGGGGAGCTGTTTTTT
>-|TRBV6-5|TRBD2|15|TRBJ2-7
CASSPIGLAVGEQYF
TGTGCCAGCAGTCCTATAGGGCTAGCGGTAGGCGAGCAGTACTTC
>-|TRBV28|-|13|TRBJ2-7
CASSNDETYEQYF
TGTGCCAGCAGCAACGATGAAACCTACGAGCAGTACTTC
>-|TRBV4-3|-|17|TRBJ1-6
CASSQGASQGYNSPLHF
TGCGCCAGCAGCCAAGGGGCCTCACAGGGATATAATTCACCCCTCCACTTT
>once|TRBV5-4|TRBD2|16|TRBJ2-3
CASSIPGLGVPDTQYF
TGTGCCAGCAGCATTCCGGGACTAGGGGTACCAGATACGCAGTATTTT
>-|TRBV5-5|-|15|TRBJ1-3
CASSLGVPAGNTIYF
TGTGCCAGCAGCTTGGGGGTCCCCGCTGGAAACACCATATATTTT
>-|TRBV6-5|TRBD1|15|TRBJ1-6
CASRDDRGWNSPLHF
TGTGCCAGCAGGGACGACAGGGGATGGAATTCACCCCTCCACTTT
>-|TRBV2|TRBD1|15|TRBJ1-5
CASSLLTGGNQPQHF
TGTGCCAGCAGTCTCCTTACAGGGGGCAATCAGCCCCAGCATTTT
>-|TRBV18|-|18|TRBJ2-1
CASSPPRSGGRPYNEQFF
TGTGCCAGCTCACCACCGAGGAGTGGCGGTAGGCCGTACAATGAGCAGTTCTTC
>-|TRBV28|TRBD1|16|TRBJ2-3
CASSAGTGGITDTQYF
TGTGCCAGCAGTGCTGGGACAGGGGGCATCACAGATACGCAGTATTTT
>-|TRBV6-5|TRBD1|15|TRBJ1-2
CASRTGGWMGYGYTF
TGTGCCAGCAGGACAGGGGGCTGGATGGGCTATGGCTACACCTTC
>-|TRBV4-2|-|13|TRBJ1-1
CASSQERDTEAFF
TGTGCCAGCAGCCAAGAGAGGGACACTGAAGCTTTCTTT
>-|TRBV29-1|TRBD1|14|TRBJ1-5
CSVVGQGGNQPQHF
TGCAGCGTTGTAGGACAGGGTGGCAATCAGCCCCAGCATTTT
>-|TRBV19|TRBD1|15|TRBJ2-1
CASSRRQGSHNEQFF
TGTGCCAGTAGTAGAAGACAGGGTTCCCACAATGAGCAGTTCTTC
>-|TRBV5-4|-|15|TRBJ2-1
CASSLAGGKTNEQFF
TGTGCCAGCAGCTTGGCCGGGGGAAAGACGAATGAGCAGTTCTTC
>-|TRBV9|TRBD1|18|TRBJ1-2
CASSARRDRDLGGYGYTF
TGTGCCAGCAGCGCACGAAGGGACAGAGACCTTGGGGGCTATGGCTACACCTTC
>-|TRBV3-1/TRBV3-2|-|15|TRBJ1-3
CASSQDQGSGNTIYF
TGTGCCAGCAGCCAAGACCAGGGTTCAGGAAACACCATATATTTT
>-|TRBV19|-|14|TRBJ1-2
CASSIPTAPYGYTF
TGTGCCAGTAGTATCCCGACAGCGCCCTATGGCTACACCTTC